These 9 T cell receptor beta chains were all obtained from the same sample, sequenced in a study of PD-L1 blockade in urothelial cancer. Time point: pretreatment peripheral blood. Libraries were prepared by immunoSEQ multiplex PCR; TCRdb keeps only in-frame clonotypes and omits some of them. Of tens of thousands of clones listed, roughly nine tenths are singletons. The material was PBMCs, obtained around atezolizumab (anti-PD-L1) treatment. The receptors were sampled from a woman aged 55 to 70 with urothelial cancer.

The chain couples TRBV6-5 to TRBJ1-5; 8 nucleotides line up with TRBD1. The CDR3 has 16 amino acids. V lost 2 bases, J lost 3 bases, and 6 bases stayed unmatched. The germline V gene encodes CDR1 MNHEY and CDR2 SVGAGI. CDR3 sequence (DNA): TGTGCCAGCAGTTACCCTCGACAGGGGTCCAATCAGCCCCAGCATTTT. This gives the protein CASSYPRQGSNQPQHF.

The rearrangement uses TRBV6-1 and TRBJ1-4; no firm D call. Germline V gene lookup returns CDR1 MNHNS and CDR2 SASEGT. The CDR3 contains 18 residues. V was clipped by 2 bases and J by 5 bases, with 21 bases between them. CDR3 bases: TGTGCCAGCAGTGAAAACTCCCCCAGGTTCCACAAAAATGAAAAACTGTTTTTT. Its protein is CASSENSPRFHKNEKLFF.

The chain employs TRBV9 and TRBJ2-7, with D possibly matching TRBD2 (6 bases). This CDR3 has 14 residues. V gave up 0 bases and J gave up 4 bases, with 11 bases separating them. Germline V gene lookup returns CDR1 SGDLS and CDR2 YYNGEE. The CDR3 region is CASSVAGVGYEQYF. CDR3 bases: TGTGCCAGCAGCGTAGCGGGAGTGGGATACGAGCAGTACTTC.

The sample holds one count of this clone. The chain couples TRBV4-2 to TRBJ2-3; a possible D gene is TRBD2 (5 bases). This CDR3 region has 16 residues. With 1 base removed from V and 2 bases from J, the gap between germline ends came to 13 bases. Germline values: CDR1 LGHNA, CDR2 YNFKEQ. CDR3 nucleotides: TGTGCCAGCAGCCAAGTGGTATCGGACTTCACAGATACGCAGTATTTT. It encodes CASSQVVSDFTDTQYF.

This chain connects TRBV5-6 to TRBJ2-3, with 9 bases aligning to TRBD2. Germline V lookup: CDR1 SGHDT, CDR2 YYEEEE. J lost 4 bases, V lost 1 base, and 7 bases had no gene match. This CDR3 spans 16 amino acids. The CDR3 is CASSLRAGGFSDTQYF. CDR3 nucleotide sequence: TGTGCCAGCAGCTTGAGGGCGGGAGGGTTCTCAGATACGCAGTATTTT.

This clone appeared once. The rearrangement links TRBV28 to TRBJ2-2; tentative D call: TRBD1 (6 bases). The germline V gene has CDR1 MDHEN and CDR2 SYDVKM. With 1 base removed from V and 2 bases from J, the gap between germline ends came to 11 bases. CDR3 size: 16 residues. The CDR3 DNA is TGTGCCAGCAGTTTATATTACAGGGTAAACACCGGGGAGCTGTTTTTT. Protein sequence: CASSLYYRVNTGELFF.

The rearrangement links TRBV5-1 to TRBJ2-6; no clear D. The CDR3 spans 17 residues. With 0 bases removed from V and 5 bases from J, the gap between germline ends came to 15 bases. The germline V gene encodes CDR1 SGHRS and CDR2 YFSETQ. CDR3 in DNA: TGCGCCAGCAGCTTGGGCCCGCAGGTTATGAGGGCCAACGTCCTGACTTTC. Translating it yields CASSLGPQVMRANVLTF.

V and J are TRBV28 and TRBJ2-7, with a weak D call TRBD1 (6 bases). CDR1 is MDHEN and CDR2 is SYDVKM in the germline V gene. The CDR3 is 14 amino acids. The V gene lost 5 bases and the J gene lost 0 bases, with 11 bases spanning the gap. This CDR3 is CASSRTVLSYEQYF. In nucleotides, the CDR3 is TGTGCCAGCAGTCGGACAGTCCTCTCCTACGAGCAGTACTTC.

CDR3 sequence (DNA): TGTGCCAGCAGTTTGGCCCTCGGTGTGAGGGGCTACACCTTC. It translates to CASSLALGVRGYTF. The chain has TRBV27 and TRBJ1-2; D is unresolved. V lost 3 bases and J 8 bases, leaving 16 bases between the germline ends. The V gene's germline CDR1 is MNHEY and CDR2 SMNVEV (reference sequence). This CDR3 region has 14 residues.